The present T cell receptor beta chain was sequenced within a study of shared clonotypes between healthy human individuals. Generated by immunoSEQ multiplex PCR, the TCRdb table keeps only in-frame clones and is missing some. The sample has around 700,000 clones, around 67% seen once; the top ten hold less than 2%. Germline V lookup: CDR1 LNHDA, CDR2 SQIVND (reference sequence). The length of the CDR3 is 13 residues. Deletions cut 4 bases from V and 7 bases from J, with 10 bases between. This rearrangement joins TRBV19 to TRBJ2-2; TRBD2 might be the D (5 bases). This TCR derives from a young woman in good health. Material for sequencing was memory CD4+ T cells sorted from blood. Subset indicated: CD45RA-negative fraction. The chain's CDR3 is CASSTQAVGELFF. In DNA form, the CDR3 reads TGTGCCAGTAGTACCCAAGCGGTCGGGGAGCTGTTTTTT. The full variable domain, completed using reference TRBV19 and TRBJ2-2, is DGGITQSPKYLFRKEGQNVTLSCEQNLNHDAMYWYRQDPGQGLRLIYYSQIVNDFQKGDIAEGYSVSREKKESFPLTVTSAQKNPTAFYLCASSTQAVGELFFGEGSRLTVL.